A selection of T cell receptor beta chains follows, all from one sample in a study of shared clonotypes between healthy human individuals. The data were produced by immunoSEQ multiplex PCR, yet TCRdb's version contains in-frame clones alone and is incomplete. The sample includes about 800,000 clones, around 96% of them seen just once. The sample comprised naive CD8+ T cells sorted from blood. Source of these receptors: a man aged 25 to 40 in good health. Both conserved end residues are part of each CDR3. D genes are given only for firm matches. Expanded clones get a size class; other rows say once, few or many, or leave the size out.

D: .
size: once
J: TRBJ1-5
V: TRBV27
DNA: TGTGCCAGCAGTCCCCCGCCACTGGGGGGCGATCAGCCCCAGCATTTT
CDR3: CASSPPPLGGDQPQHF

D: TRBD1
size: .
J: TRBJ1-1
V: TRBV7-9
DNA: TGTGCTACGAGTCCCGCCGGCCTTGGGGTCCAGGGGGTGAACACTGAAGCTTTCTTT
CDR3: CATSPAGLGVQGVNTEAFF

D: TRBD1
size: few
J: TRBJ2-5
V: TRBV2
DNA: TGTGCCAGCAGTGACGGGACAGGGATAGAGACCCAGTACTTC
CDR3: CASSDGTGIETQYF

D: TRBD1
size: .
J: TRBJ2-7
V: TRBV4-1
DNA: TGCGCCAGCAGCCATACCCCGGGACAGGGCTACGAGCAGTACTTC
CDR3: CASSHTPGQGYEQYF

D: .
size: .
J: TRBJ2-2
V: TRBV29-1
DNA: TGCAGCTTTCGCCTCGAAACCGGGGAGCTGTTTTTT
CDR3: CSFRLETGELFF

D: TRBD2
size: .
J: TRBJ2-7
V: TRBV6-1
DNA: TGTGCCAGCACCCCTCCGGGGGGGGGTCAGTACGAGCAGTACTTC
CDR3: CASTPPGGGQYEQYF

D: TRBD2
size: .
J: TRBJ2-3
V: TRBV5-5
DNA: TGTGCCAGCAGCCCGCGGTTCGGGACTAGCGGGGAGGATACGCAGTATTTT
CDR3: CASSPRFGTSGEDTQYF

D: .
size: .
J: TRBJ2-7
V: TRBV30
DNA: TGTGCCTGGATGGGAGCGGAGACCTACGAGCAGTACTTC
CDR3: CAWMGAETYEQYF

D: TRBD2
size: .
J: TRBJ2-4
V: TRBV27
DNA: TGTGCCAGCCAGACTAGCGGGACGGTAAAAAACATTCAGTACTTC
CDR3: CASQTSGTVKNIQYF

D: .
size: .
J: TRBJ1-2
V: TRBV9
DNA: TGTGCCAGCAGCGACAGTTTGGATGGCTACACCTTC
CDR3: CASSDSLDGYTF

D: .
size: .
J: TRBJ2-5
V: TRBV11-3
DNA: TGTGCCAGCTCCATAGGGGCGGCAGAGCAAGAGACCCAGTACTTC
CDR3: CASSIGAAEQETQYF

D: TRBD1
size: .
J: TRBJ1-2
V: TRBV25-1
DNA: TGTGCCAGCAGTGCATACAGGGGTGGCTACACCTTC
CDR3: CASSAYRGGYTF

D: TRBD2
size: few
J: TRBJ2-2
V: TRBV9
DNA: TGTGCCAGCAGCGTTCTAGCGGGATTGGACGGGGAGCTGTTTTTT
CDR3: CASSVLAGLDGELFF

D: TRBD2
size: .
J: TRBJ2-1
V: TRBV27
DNA: TGTGCCAGCAGTTCGGCGGGAGGACTAGCGGGCTACAATGAGCAGTTCTTC
CDR3: CASSSAGGLAGYNEQFF

D: .
size: .
J: TRBJ1-1
V: TRBV7-8
DNA: TGTGCCAGCAGCTTAGCGGGGAACGCGGTTCCTGAAGCTTTCTTT
CDR3: CASSLAGNAVPEAFF

D: TRBD2
size: .
J: TRBJ2-2
V: TRBV4-2
DNA: TGTGCCAGCAGCAAACCGGGACTAGCGGGCGGGGAGCTGTTTTTT
CDR3: CASSKPGLAGGELFF

D: .
size: .
J: TRBJ1-1
V: TRBV7-2
DNA: TGTGCCAGCAGCCCCGCTCAGCCGGAAGCTTTCTTT
CDR3: CASSPAQPEAFF

D: .
size: .
J: TRBJ2-2
V: TRBV9
DNA: TGTGCCAGCAGCGAGTTGCAGGGTTGGGAGCTGTTTTTT
CDR3: CASSELQGWELFF

D: TRBD2
size: .
J: TRBJ2-3
V: TRBV9
DNA: TGTGCCAGCAGCGTTGGTCTAGCGGCGGGCCCCGGCACAGATACGCAGTATTTT
CDR3: CASSVGLAAGPGTDTQYF

D: TRBD2
size: .
J: TRBJ2-3
V: TRBV29-1
DNA: TGCAGCGTTGACTGGCTAGCGGGAGGGCCGGTCCGCACAGATACGCAGTATTTT
CDR3: CSVDWLAGGPVRTDTQYF

D: TRBD1
size: .
J: TRBJ1-1
V: TRBV7-9
DNA: TGTGCCAGCACCCCCAAGACAGGGGCGACTGAAGCTTTCTTT
CDR3: CASTPKTGATEAFF

D: .
size: .
J: TRBJ2-7
V: TRBV7-8
DNA: TGTGCCAGCAGCTTAGTCGGGAGCGTATACGAGCAGTACTTC
CDR3: CASSLVGSVYEQYF

D: TRBD1
size: .
J: TRBJ1-6
V: TRBV2
DNA: TGTGCCAGCAAGGGACAGGGGCTGAGTTCACCCCTCCACTTT
CDR3: CASKGQGLSSPLHF

D: .
size: .
J: TRBJ2-1
V: TRBV14
DNA: TGTGCCAGCAGCCTCAGACCGGGCCGGTCTGGAGAGCAGTTCTTC
CDR3: CASSLRPGRSGEQFF

D: .
size: .
J: TRBJ2-1
V: TRBV7-9
DNA: TGTGCCAGCAGCTTAGGGTACCCTAGCGTTGGCAATGAGCAGTTCTTC
CDR3: CASSLGYPSVGNEQFF

D: .
size: .
J: TRBJ2-7
V: TRBV29-1
DNA: TGCAGCGTTGAACAGGACCAACCCTACGAGCAGTACTTC
CDR3: CSVEQDQPYEQYF

D: .
size: .
J: TRBJ2-7
V: TRBV5-1
DNA: TGCGCCAGCAGCTTGGCCTCCGGCTACGAGCAGTACTTC
CDR3: CASSLASGYEQYF

D: .
size: .
J: TRBJ2-7
V: TRBV19
DNA: TGTGCCAGTAGTCCCGGACGCGCGGGCTACGAGCAGTACTTC
CDR3: CASSPGRAGYEQYF

D: .
size: .
J: TRBJ2-2
V: TRBV9
DNA: TGTGCCAGCAGCGTAGACGAGGGAGTACGGTCGGACGGGGAGCTGTTTTTT
CDR3: CASSVDEGVRSDGELFF

D: .
size: .
J: TRBJ2-1
V: TRBV11-2
DNA: TGTGCCAGCAGCCGTTTGGCGACCGCCTACAATGAGCAGTTCTTC
CDR3: CASSRLATAYNEQFF

D: TRBD2
size: once
J: TRBJ2-7
V: TRBV9
DNA: TGTGCCAGCAGCCCTACGGGAGGCCCCAACGAGCAGTACTTC
CDR3: CASSPTGGPNEQYF

D: .
size: .
J: TRBJ2-7
V: TRBV14
DNA: TGTGCCAGCAGCCAACTGGCGACAGGAGCCTACGAGCAGTACTTC
CDR3: CASSQLATGAYEQYF

D: TRBD1
size: .
J: TRBJ1-1
V: TRBV7-9
DNA: TGTGCCAGCAGCCAAGGACAGGGGGGAAACACTGAAGCTTTCTTT
CDR3: CASSQGQGGNTEAFF

D: TRBD1
size: once
J: TRBJ2-7
V: TRBV10-1
DNA: TGCGCCAGCAGTGGAACGACAGGGGACGAGCAGTACTTC
CDR3: CASSGTTGDEQYF

D: .
size: .
J: TRBJ2-3
V: TRBV29-1
DNA: TGCAGCGTTGAACCGACAGGCCATCGCATTGAGGCCCTCACAGATACGCAGTATTTT
CDR3: CSVEPTGHRIEALTDTQYF

D: .
size: .
J: TRBJ2-7
V: TRBV7-2
DNA: TGTGCCAGCAGCTTAGACGGGAGCTCCTACGAGCAGTACTTC
CDR3: CASSLDGSSYEQYF

D: TRBD1
size: .
J: TRBJ2-2
V: TRBV5-1
DNA: TGCGCCAGCAGCCCCAGGGGGCCGTACACCGGGGAGCTGTTTTTT
CDR3: CASSPRGPYTGELFF

D: .
size: .
J: TRBJ2-3
V: TRBV5-4
DNA: TGTGCCAGCAGCTGGGGGTCCCTCACAGATACGCAGTATTTT
CDR3: CASSWGSLTDTQYF